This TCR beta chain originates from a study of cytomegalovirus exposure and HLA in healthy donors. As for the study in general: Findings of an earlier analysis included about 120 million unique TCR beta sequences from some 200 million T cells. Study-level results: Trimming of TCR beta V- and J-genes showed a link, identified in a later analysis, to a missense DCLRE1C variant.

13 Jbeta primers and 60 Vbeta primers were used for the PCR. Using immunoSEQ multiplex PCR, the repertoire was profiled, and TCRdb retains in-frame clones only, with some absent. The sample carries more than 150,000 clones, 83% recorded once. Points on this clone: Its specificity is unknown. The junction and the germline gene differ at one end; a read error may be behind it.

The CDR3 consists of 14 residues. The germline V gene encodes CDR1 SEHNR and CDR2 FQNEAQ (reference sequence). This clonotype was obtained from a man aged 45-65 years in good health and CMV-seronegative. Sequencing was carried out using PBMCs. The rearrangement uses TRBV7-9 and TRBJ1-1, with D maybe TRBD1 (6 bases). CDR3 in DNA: TGTTCCAGCAGCTTCCGGGACAAGAACACTGAAGCTTTCTTT. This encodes CSSSFRDKNTEAFF.